The entry below gives a single TCR beta chain sequence along with its context. The antigen remains undetermined. This sample stems from a study of T cell responses to AZD1222 COVID-19 vaccine. Clones were read by immunoSEQ multiplex PCR, and TCRdb kept only the in-frame ones, dropping some. The sample includes more than 85,000 clones, around 93% seen only once; the top ten take around 8.1%. Broader study findings: Samples come after the peak T cell response, not at day 14. Unmutated variant regions are reportedly targeted by nearly half of spike-specific TCRs. There were mostly white British donors and more females than males, and clonal diversity was possibly underestimated. Rises in breadth and depth of Spike-specific TCRs came after two AZD1222 doses.

After removal of 5 bases from V and 3 bases from J, the junction contained 5 bases not matched to a gene. The length of the CDR3 is 15 residues. The germline CDR1 and CDR2 sequences are SGDLS and YYNGEE. The source is an adult in good health. Specimen: peripheral blood, collected on day 0 of AZD1222 vaccination. The chain has TRBV9 and TRBJ1-4; TRBD1 agrees at 9 bases. CDR3 sequence: CASSVQGAANEKLFF. The CDR3 coding sequence is TGTGCCAGCAGTGTACAGGGGGCCGCTAATGAAAAACTGTTTTTT.